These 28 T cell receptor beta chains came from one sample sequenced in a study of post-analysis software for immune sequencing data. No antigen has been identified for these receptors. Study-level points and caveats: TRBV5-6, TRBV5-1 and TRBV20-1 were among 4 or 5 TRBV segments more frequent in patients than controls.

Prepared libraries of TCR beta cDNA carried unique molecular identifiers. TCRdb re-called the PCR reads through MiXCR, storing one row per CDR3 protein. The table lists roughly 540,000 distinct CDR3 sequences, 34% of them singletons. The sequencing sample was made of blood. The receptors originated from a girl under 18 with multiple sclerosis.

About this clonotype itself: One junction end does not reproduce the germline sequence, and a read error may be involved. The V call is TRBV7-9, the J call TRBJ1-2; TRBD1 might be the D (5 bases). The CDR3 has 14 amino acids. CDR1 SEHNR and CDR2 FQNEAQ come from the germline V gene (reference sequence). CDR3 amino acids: CANSVGASNYGYTF. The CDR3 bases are TGTGCCAACAGCGTTGGGGCCTCTAACTATGGCTACACCTTC.

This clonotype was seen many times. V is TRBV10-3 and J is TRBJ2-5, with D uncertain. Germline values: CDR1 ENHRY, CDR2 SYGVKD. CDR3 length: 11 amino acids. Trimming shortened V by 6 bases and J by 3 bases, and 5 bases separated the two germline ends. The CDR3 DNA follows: TGTGCCATCAGGGCCGAAGAGACCCAGTACTTC. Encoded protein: CAIRAEETQYF.

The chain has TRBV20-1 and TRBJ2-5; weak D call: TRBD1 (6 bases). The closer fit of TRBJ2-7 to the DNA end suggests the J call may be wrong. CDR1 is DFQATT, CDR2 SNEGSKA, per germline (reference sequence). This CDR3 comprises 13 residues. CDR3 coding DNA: TGCAGTGCTTACAAGGACAGCGGTCGCGAGCAGTACTTC. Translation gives CSAYKDSGREQYF.

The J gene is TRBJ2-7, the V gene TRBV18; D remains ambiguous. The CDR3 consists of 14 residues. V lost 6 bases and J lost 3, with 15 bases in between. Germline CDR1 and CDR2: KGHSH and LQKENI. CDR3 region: CASSLVPGSYEQYF. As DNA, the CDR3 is TGTGCCAGCTCGCTCGTCCCTGGTAGCTACGAGCAGTACTTC.

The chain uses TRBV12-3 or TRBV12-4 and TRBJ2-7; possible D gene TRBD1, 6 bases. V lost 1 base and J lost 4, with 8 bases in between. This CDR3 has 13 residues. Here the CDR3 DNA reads TGTGCCAGCAGTTTAGGGGGGCAGTACGAGCAGTACTTC. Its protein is CASSLGGQYEQYF.

The CDR3 loop reads CASSVDRGEQFF. CDR3 nucleotide sequence: TGTGCCAGCAGCGTGGACAGAGGTGAGCAGTTCTTC. V usage is TRBV5-6 and J usage is TRBJ2-1, with D perhaps TRBD1 (6 bases). The CDR3 loop spans 12 amino acids. The germline V gene encodes CDR1 SGHDT and CDR2 YYEEEE. The V end was cut by 4 bases, the J end by 9 bases, with 11 bases between.

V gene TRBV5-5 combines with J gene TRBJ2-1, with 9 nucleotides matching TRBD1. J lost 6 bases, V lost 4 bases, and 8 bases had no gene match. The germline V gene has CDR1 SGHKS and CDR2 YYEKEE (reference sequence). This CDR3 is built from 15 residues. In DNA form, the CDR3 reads TGTGCCAGCAGCGCCGGGACAGGGCTTGTCAATGAGCAGTTCTTC. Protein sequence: CASSAGTGLVNEQFF.

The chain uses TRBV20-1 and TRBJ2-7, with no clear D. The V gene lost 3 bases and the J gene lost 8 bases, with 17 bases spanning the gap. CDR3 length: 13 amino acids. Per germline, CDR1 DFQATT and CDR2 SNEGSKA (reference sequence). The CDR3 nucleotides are TGCAGTGCTAGTTCGGTCCAAGGCCTCAAGCAGTACTTC. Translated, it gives CSASSVQGLKQYF.

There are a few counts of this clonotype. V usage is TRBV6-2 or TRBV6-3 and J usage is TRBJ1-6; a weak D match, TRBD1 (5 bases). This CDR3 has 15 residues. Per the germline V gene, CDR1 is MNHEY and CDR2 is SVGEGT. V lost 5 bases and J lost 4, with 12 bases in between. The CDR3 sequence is CASSRDGFYNSPLHF. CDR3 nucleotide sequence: TGTGCCAGCAGTCGGGACGGATTTTATAATTCACCCCTCCACTTT.

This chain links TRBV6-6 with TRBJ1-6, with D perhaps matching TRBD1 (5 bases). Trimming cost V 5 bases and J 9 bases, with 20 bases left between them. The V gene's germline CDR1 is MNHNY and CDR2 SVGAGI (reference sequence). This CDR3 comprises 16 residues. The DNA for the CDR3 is TGTGCCAGCAGTGAGACTTCCGGGGCGCCAGGTTCACCCCTCCACTTT. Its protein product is CASSETSGAPGSPLHF.

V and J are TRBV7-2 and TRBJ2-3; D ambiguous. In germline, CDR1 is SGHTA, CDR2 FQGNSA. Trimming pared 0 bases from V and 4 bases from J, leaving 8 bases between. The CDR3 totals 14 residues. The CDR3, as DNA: TGTGCCAGCAGCTTAGCGCGGTCGGCAGATACGCAGTATTTT. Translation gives CASSLARSADTQYF.

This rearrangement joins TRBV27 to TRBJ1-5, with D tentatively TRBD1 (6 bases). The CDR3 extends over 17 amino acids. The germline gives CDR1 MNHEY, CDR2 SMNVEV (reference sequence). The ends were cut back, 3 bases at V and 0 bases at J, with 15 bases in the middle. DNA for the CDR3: TGTGCCAGCAGTTTTTCCGGGGGCCCTTATAGCAATCAGCCCCAGCATTTT. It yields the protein CASSFSGGPYSNQPQHF.

The DNA for the CDR3 is TGTGCCAGCAAAAACGGGGAGACCCAGTACTTC. The encoded protein is CASKNGETQYF. This chain links TRBV6-5 with TRBJ2-5; D not certain. V dropped 7 bases and J dropped 5 bases, with 8 bases sitting between them. The CDR3 runs 11 residues. CDR1 and CDR2 from the germline V gene are MNHEY and SVGAGI.

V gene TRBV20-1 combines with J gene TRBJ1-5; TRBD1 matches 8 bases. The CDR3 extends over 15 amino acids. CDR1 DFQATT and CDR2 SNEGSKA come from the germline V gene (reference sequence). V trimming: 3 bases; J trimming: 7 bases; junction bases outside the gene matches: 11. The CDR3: CSARPGGDRGQPQHF. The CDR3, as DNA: TGCAGTGCTAGGCCCGGGGGAGACAGGGGCCAGCCCCAGCATTTT.

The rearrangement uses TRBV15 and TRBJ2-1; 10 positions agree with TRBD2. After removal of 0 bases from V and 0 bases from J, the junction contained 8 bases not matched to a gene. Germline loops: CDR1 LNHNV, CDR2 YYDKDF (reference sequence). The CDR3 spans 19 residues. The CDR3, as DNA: TGTGCCACCAGCAGAGAGAGCGGGGGGGCTTTGAGCTCCTACAATGAGCAGTTCTTC. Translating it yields CATSRESGGALSSYNEQFF.

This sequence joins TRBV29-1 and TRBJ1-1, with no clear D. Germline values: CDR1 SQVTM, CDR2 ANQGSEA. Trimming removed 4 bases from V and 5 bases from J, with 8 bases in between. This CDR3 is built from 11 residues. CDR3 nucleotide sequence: TGCAGCGTTGGGCCAAGTACTGAAGCTTTCTTT. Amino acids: CSVGPSTEAFF.

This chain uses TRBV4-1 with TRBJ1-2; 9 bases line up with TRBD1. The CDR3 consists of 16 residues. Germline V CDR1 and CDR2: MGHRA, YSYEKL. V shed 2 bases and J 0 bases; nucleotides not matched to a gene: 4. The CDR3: CASSQPGQGTNYGYTF. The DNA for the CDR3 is TGCGCCAGCAGCCAACCGGGACAGGGAACTAACTATGGCTACACCTTC.

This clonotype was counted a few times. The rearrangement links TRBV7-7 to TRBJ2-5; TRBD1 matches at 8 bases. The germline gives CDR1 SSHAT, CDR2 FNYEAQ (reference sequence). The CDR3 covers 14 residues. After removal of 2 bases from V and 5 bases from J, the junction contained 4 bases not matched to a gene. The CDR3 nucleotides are TGTGCCAGCAGCTTACAGGGGGCGCATGAGACCCAGTACTTC. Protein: CASSLQGAHETQYF.

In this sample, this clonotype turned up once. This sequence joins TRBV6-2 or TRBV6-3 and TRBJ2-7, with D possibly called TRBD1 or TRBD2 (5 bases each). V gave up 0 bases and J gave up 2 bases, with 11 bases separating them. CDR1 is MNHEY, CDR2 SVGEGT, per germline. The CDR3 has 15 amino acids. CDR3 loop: CASSYSIGTAYEQYF. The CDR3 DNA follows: TGTGCCAGCAGTTACTCAATTGGGACCGCCTACGAGCAGTACTTC.

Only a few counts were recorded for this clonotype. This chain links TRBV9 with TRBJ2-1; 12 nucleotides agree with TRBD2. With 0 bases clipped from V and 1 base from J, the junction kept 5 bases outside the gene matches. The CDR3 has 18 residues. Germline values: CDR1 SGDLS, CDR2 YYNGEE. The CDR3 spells CASSVASGGALSYNEQFF. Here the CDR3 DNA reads TGTGCCAGCAGCGTAGCTAGCGGGGGGGCCCTTTCCTACAATGAGCAGTTCTTC.

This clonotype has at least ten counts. The CDR3 nucleotides are TGTGCCAGCAGCCCCCTAGGGCAGGGTACGGGCTCCTACGAGCAGTACTTC. It yields the protein CASSPLGQGTGSYEQYF. The chain joins TRBV7-8 to TRBJ2-7; perhaps TRBD1 as D (5 bases). Trimming took 5 bases from V and 0 from J, leaving 20 bases between them. Germline V lookup: CDR1 SGHVS, CDR2 FQNEAQ. CDR3 length: 17 residues.

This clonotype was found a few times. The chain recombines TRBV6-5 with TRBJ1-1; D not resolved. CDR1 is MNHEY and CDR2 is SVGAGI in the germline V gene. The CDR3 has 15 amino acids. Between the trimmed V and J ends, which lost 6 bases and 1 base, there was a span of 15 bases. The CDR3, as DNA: TGTGCCAGCAGAATAGGGTCGGTTCCGAACACTGAAGCTTTCTTT. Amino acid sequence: CASRIGSVPNTEAFF.

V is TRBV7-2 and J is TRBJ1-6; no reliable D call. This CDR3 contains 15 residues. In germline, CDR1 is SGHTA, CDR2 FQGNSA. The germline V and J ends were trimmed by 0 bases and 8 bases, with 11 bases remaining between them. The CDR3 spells CASSLAWLTDSPLHF. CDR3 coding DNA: TGTGCCAGCAGCTTAGCTTGGCTCACGGATTCACCCCTCCACTTT.

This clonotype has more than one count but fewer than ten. The CDR3 protein is CASSLSGGREDGYTF. CDR3 in DNA: TGTGCCAGCAGCTTATCAGGGGGGCGAGAAGATGGCTACACCTTC. The chain couples TRBV11-2 to TRBJ1-2, with TRBD1 identical over 7 bases. The V gene's germline CDR1 is SGHAT and CDR2 FQNNGV. The CDR3 sequence is 15 residues long. Trimming removed 2 bases from V and 6 bases from J; junction bases left unmatched: 9.

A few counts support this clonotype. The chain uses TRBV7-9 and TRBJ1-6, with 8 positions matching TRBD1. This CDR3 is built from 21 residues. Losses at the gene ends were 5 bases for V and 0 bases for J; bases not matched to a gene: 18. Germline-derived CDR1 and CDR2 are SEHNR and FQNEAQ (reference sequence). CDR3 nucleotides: TGTGCCAGCAGCCCCCACTGGACAGGGTCTGCTCCGAGCTCCTATAATTCACCCCTCCACTTT. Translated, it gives CASSPHWTGSAPSSYNSPLHF.

For the CDR3, the DNA is TGTGCCAGCAGGGGAAACAGGGGGCATTCCCTCTACGAGCAGTACTTC. As protein: CASRGNRGHSLYEQYF. The rearrangement uses TRBV5-6 and TRBJ2-7, with 9 bases that match TRBD1. This CDR3 is built from 16 residues. The germline gives CDR1 SGHDT, CDR2 YYEEEE. V gave up 5 bases and J gave up 3 bases; unmatched junction bases: 12. Variable domain in full (rest from reference TRBV5-6 and TRBJ2-7): DAGVTQSPTHLIKTRGQQVTLRCSPKSGHDTVSWYQQALGQGPQFIFQYYEEEERQRGNFPDRFSGHQFPNYSSELNVNALLLGDSALYLCASRGNRGHSLYEQYFGPGTRLTVT.

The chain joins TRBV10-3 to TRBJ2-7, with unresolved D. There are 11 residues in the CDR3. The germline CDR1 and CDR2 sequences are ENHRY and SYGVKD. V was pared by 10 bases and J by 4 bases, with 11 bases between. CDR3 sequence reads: CATQMEYEQYF. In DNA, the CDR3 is TGTGCCACCCAAATGGAATACGAGCAGTACTTC.

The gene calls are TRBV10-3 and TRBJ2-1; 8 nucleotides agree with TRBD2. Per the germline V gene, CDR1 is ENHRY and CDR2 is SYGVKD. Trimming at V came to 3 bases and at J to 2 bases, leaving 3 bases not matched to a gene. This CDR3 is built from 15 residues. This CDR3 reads CAISEPGGPYNEQFF. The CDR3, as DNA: TGTGCCATCAGTGAACCGGGGGGGCCCTACAATGAGCAGTTCTTC.